The 24 T cell receptor beta chains below come from one sample, sequenced in a study of cytomegalovirus exposure and HLA in healthy donors. PCR used 60 Vbeta primers and 13 Jbeta primers. Clones were read by immunoSEQ multiplex PCR, and TCRdb kept only the in-frame ones, dropping some. The data show tens of thousands of clones, around four fifths seen once. The specimen sequenced was PBMCs. These receptors originate from a male donor in good health and CMV-seropositive.

The chain combines TRBV10-1 with TRBJ2-1; 7 bases agree with TRBD1. The CDR3 contains 18 residues. Unmatched junction bases numbered 10, after V lost 2 bases and J lost 0 bases. Germline V gene lookup returns CDR1 WNHNN and CDR2 SYGVQD (reference sequence). CDR3 sequence reads: CASSEHWTGASSYNEQFF. The CDR3 region has the DNA TGCGCCAGCAGTGAGCACTGGACAGGAGCTTCCTCCTACAATGAGCAGTTCTTC.

The rearrangement links TRBV9 to TRBJ2-5; 12 bases map to TRBD2. Looked up from germline, CDR1 is SGDLS and CDR2 is YYNGEE. The CDR3 loop spans 16 amino acids. The ends lost 0 bases at V and 5 bases at J; junction bases unmatched: 5. CDR3 DNA sequence: TGTGCCAGCAGCGTAGCTCTAGCGGGAGGGAGGGAGACCCAGTACTTC. It codes for CASSVALAGGRETQYF.

This clone came up a few times. The chain uses TRBV7-9 and TRBJ1-1, with 8 bases fitting TRBD1. CDR3 length equals 14 residues. Germline loops: CDR1 SEHNR, CDR2 FQNEAQ (reference sequence). Trimming removed 8 bases from V and 3 bases from J; junction bases left unmatched: 8. CDR3 DNA sequence: TGTGCCAGCGGGCGGACAGGGTTCGACACTGAAGCTTTCTTT. Encoded protein: CASGRTGFDTEAFF. The entire variable domain, with the rest obtained from reference TRBV7-9 and TRBJ1-1, is as follows: DTGVSQNPRHKITKRGQNVTFRCDPISEHNRLYWYRQTLGQGPEFLTYFQNEAQLEKSRLLSDRFSAERPKGSFSTLEIQRTEQGDSAMYLCASGRTGFDTEAFFGQGTRLTVV.

The chain uses TRBV29-1 and TRBJ2-2; TRBD2 agrees at 9 bases. The CDR3 has 13 residues. Trimming took 7 bases from V and 3 from J; bases not matched to a gene: 3. Germline values: CDR1 SQVTM, CDR2 ANQGSEA. CDR3 bases: TGCAGCGGTGGACTAGCGTACACCGGGGAGCTGTTTTTT. Translation gives CSGGLAYTGELFF.

The genes are TRBV9 and TRBJ1-1, with 7 bases aligning to TRBD1. Germline CDR1 and CDR2: SGDLS and YYNGEE. This CDR3 region has 15 residues. With V trimmed by 1 base and J by 0 bases, 3 bases remained unmatched. Here the CDR3 reads CASSVWDSMNTEAFF. CDR3 sequence (DNA): TGTGCCAGCAGCGTATGGGACAGCATGAACACTGAAGCTTTCTTT.

V usage is TRBV29-1 and J usage is TRBJ1-2; TRBD1 agrees at 7 bases. Germline V gene sequence: CDR1 SQVTM, CDR2 ANQGSEA. CDR3 size: 14 residues. With V trimmed by 6 bases and J by 5 bases, 12 bases remained unmatched. CDR3 sequence reads: CSVPPETGWYGYTF. The CDR3 DNA reads TGCAGCGTGCCCCCCGAGACAGGGTGGTATGGCTACACCTTC.

This clone was seen once. The gene calls are TRBV2 and TRBJ2-7, with a tentative D call TRBD1 (6 bases). V gave up 8 bases and J gave up 1 base, with 12 bases separating them. CDR3 length: 13 residues. Germline V gives CDR1 SNHLY, CDR2 FYNNEI. Here the CDR3 reads CASFRTASYEQYF. The DNA of the CDR3 is TGTGCCAGCTTTCGGACAGCTTCCTACGAGCAGTACTTC. The entire variable domain, with the rest obtained from reference TRBV2 and TRBJ2-7, is as follows: EPEVTQTPSHQVTQMGQEVILRCVPISNHLYFYWYRQILGQKVEFLVSFYNNEISEKSEIFDDQFSVERPDGSNFTLKIRSTKLEDSAMYFCASFRTASYEQYFGPGTRLTVT.

For this clone: A read error may account for a junction end that differs from germline. DNA of the CDR3: TGTGCCAGCAGCGTGACAGGCGCTGCCTTC. Translation: CASSVTGAAF. The V and J genes are TRBV5-8 and TRBJ2-7, with a possible D match to TRBD1 (6 bases). The germline CDR1 and CDR2 sequences are SGHTS and YDEGEE. The CDR3 extends over 10 amino acids.

The V call is TRBV7-2, the J call TRBJ2-7, with D possibly matching TRBD1 (6 bases). V lost 4 bases, J lost 6 bases, and 10 bases lay in between. The CDR3 has 12 residues. Germline CDR1 is SGHTA and CDR2 is FQGNSA. CDR3 loop: CASSSDSFEQYF. The CDR3 region has the DNA TGTGCCAGCAGCTCGGACAGTTTCGAGCAGTACTTC.

The table lists this clone with a few counts. DNA for the CDR3: TGCGCCAGCAGCTTGACAGGGTCAGTAGATGGCTACACCTTC. Protein product: CASSLTGSVDGYTF. The V gene is TRBV5-1, the J gene TRBJ1-2; tentative D call: TRBD1 (6 bases). V was shortened by 1 base and J by 6 bases, with 13 bases between the two germline ends. The CDR3 consists of 14 residues. CDR1 and CDR2 from the germline V gene are SGHRS and YFSETQ. The variable domain in full, with the rest retrieved from reference TRBV5-1 and TRBJ1-2, is KAGVTQTPRYLIKTRGQQVTLSCSPISGHRSVSWYQQTPGQGLQFLFEYFSETQRNKGNFPGRFSGRQFSNSRSEMNVSTLELGDSALYLCASSLTGSVDGYTFGSGTRLTVV.

The V and J genes are TRBV7-2 and TRBJ2-4; the match to TRBD2 covers 9 bases. The J segment lost 2 bases and the V segment lost 4 bases, leaving 6 bases of the junction unmatched. CDR3 length: 16 amino acids. Germline V gene data show CDR1 as SGHTA and CDR2 as FQGNSA. The CDR3 reads CASSSGTSLPKNIQYF. Here the CDR3 DNA reads TGTGCCAGCAGCTCAGGGACTAGCCTGCCCAAAAACATTCAGTACTTC.

This clone has only a few counts. The chain has TRBV6-1 and TRBJ1-6; no definite D call. The germline V gene encodes CDR1 MNHNS and CDR2 SASEGT. The ends were cut back, 6 bases at V and 9 bases at J, with 12 bases in the middle. This CDR3 contains 13 residues. The CDR3 reads CASRTFGSSPLHF. DNA for the CDR3: TGTGCCAGCAGGACTTTCGGTAGTTCACCCCTCCACTTT.

The CDR3 sequence is CASSQDSETRPYNEQFF. The DNA for the CDR3 is TGTGCCAGCAGCCAAGATTCGGAGACTAGGCCCTACAATGAGCAGTTCTTC. The V call is TRBV4-2, the J call TRBJ2-1, with D tentatively TRBD2 (6 bases). The V gene lost 0 bases and the J gene lost 2 bases, with 14 bases spanning the gap. This CDR3 region has 17 residues. The germline V gene encodes CDR1 LGHNA and CDR2 YNFKEQ.

This clone has only a few counts. The chain joins TRBV4-1 to TRBJ2-1; 12 bases are shared with TRBD2. Trimming at V came to 4 bases and at J to 4 bases, leaving 5 bases not matched to a gene. This CDR3 spans 16 amino acids. Germline values: CDR1 MGHRA, CDR2 YSYEKL. Here the CDR3 DNA reads TGCGCCAGCAGCCCTACGCTAGCGGGAGGGTACAATGAGCAGTTCTTC. Translated, it gives CASSPTLAGGYNEQFF.

This chain links TRBV5-1 with TRBJ2-6, with 10 bases identical to TRBD1. The CDR3 totals 18 residues. CDR1 and CDR2 from the germline V gene are SGHRS and YFSETQ. V was pared by 4 bases and J by 1 base, with 8 bases of the junction left unmatched. The CDR3, as DNA: TGCGCCAGCAGCGGGGGGACAGGGGCCCAATCTGGGGCCAACGTCCTGACTTTC. Protein: CASSGGTGAQSGANVLTF.

The chain recombines TRBV30 with TRBJ1-2; 7 bases agree with TRBD1. This CDR3 contains 11 residues. J gave up 7 bases and V 6 bases, and 5 bases lay outside the gene matches. CDR1 and CDR2 (germline): GTSNPN, SVGIG (reference sequence). The CDR3 sequence: CACSTGFGYTF. The CDR3 DNA reads as TGTGCCTGTTCGACAGGGTTTGGCTACACCTTC.

The V and J genes are TRBV5-1 and TRBJ2-7, with 9 bases aligning to TRBD1. The CDR3 has 18 residues. Germline values: CDR1 SGHRS, CDR2 YFSETQ. J lost 4 bases, V lost 0 bases, and 14 bases had no gene match. CDR3 DNA: TGCGCCAGCAGCTTGGAGACCTCGGGGACAGGGAGAGTTTACGAGCAGTACTTC. It specifies CASSLETSGTGRVYEQYF.

The chain combines TRBV9 with TRBJ2-1; TRBD2 agrees at 10 bases. Germline CDR1 is SGDLS and CDR2 is YYNGEE. After removal of 4 bases from V and 6 bases from J, the junction contained 4 bases not matched to a gene. This CDR3 has 14 amino acids. In DNA form, the CDR3 reads TGTGCCAGCAGCCTTAGCGGGGGGATCAATGAGCAGTTCTTC. Protein: CASSLSGGINEQFF.

The chain employs TRBV2 and TRBJ2-3; a weak D match, TRBD2 (5 bases). Germline V CDR1 and CDR2: SNHLY, FYNNEI. Trimming left V 2 bases short and J 5 bases short, with 17 bases between. CDR3 length: 16 amino acids. Written as DNA, the CDR3 is TGTGCCAGCAGTGAATCACCAGCGGTCACACGAGATACGCAGTATTTT. The encoded protein is CASSESPAVTRDTQYF.

V and J are TRBV11-2 and TRBJ2-6, with D perhaps matching TRBD1 (6 bases). The germline V gene has CDR1 SGHAT and CDR2 FQNNGV. The CDR3 totals 18 residues. Trimming took off 5 bases at V and 1 base at J, with 18 bases between the two ends. The CDR3 here is CASSIRRQARSGANVLTF. The CDR3 bases are TGTGCCAGCAGCATACGGAGACAGGCGCGTTCTGGGGCCAACGTCCTGACTTTC.

The rearrangement joins TRBV28 to TRBJ2-7; TRBD2 might be the D (5 bases). V gave up 7 bases and J gave up 0 bases, with 19 bases separating them. This CDR3 is built from 16 residues. The germline V gene encodes CDR1 MDHEN and CDR2 SYDVKM. The CDR3 nucleotides read TGTGCCAGCACCCTCGCCGGGAACTCCTACTCCTACGAGCAGTACTTC. This encodes CASTLAGNSYSYEQYF.

The CDR3 here is CASSYGQRLPQYF. The DNA of the CDR3 is TGTGCCAGCAGTTACGGTCAGCGTTTGCCCCAGTACTTC. V is TRBV6-5 and J is TRBJ2-5, with unresolved D. V was pared by 2 bases and J by 9 bases, with 13 bases between. The CDR3 is made up of 13 amino acids. Germline CDR1 is MNHEY and CDR2 is SVGAGI.

The V gene is TRBV10-1, the J gene TRBJ1-1; D not certain. The CDR3 is 13 amino acids. CDR1 WNHNN and CDR2 SYGVQD come from the germline V gene (reference sequence). The V end lost 2 bases, the J end lost 4 bases, and 8 bases lay between the germline ends. CDR3 protein: CASSEQEGTEAFF. The CDR3 DNA reads TGCGCCAGCAGTGAGCAGGAAGGCACTGAAGCTTTCTTT.

The rearrangement links TRBV6-4 to TRBJ2-1; TRBD2 might be the D (6 bases). This CDR3 spans 14 amino acids. V lost 0 bases and J lost 5, with 8 bases in between. Germline values: CDR1 MRHNA, CDR2 SNTAGT. CDR3 protein: CASSDSAGHNEQFF. For the CDR3, the DNA is TGTGCCAGCAGTGACTCGGCGGGGCACAATGAGCAGTTCTTC.